This record concerns one T cell receptor beta chain sequence. This clone was picked up one time. It has no known antigen specificity. One base away there is no much larger clone; base qualities are not given. This entry comes from a study of technical replicates of blood from several donors (dated by TCRdb to 2015 to 2018). Preparation of the library involved the immunoSEQ multiplex PCR assay. This immuneACCESS table, as held by TCRdb, lists in-frame sequences with V and J called but not all clones. Of the missing ones, under half trace to an unresolved V gene in checked studies; the others have no known cause. The sample table lists about 82,000 clones, under 96% of them with a count of one. 0.37% of the sample lies in the top ten. From the cysteine up to the phenylalanine, the CDR3 has a length of 13 residues. The kept DNA is CDR3 alone, 39 bases in frame from the first base. Via the germline V gene (reference sequence), CDR1 is GTSNPN and CDR2 SVGIG. Trimming at the junction amounts to 2 bases on V and 6 bases on J, and the germline ends lie 13 bases apart.

The sequence came from a human donor in good health. What was sequenced was T cells isolated from PBMCs. Recombination joined TRBV30 with TRBJ2-5; the D gene remains uncertain. This receptor carries the CDR3 CAWSLLAKQTQYF. The bases read TGTGCCTGGAGTCTTCTCGCGAAGCAGACCCAGTACTTC.